This entry features one T cell receptor (beta chain) sequence. These data belong to a study of T-cell reconstitution after alpha-beta-depleted transplantation in children. The library targeted TCRbeta and was prepared with unique molecular identifiers. MiXCR, applied by TCRdb to the PCR reads, yields one record per CDR3 protein. This table holds fewer than 350,000 distinct CDR3 sequences, approximately 10% found once. Germline assignment: CDR1 GTSNPN and CDR2 SVGIG (reference sequence). J gave up 3 bases and V 2 bases, and 9 bases lay outside the gene matches. The CDR3 length is 16 residues. The chain has TRBV30 and TRBJ2-3, with 9 bases matching TRBD2. The starting material was peripheral blood, obtained 180 days after TCRalphabeta/CD19-depleted stem cell transplant. The TCR comes from a male patient aged 2 to 9 who had a stem cell transplant for chronic granulomatous disease, so the T cells may come from the graft donor. The CDR3 DNA is TGTGCCTGGAGTTCCACTGGACTAGCGCGAACAGATACGCAGTATTTT. Translation: CAWSSTGLARTDTQYF. Using reference TRBV30 and TRBJ2-3 for the parts outside the CDR3, the full variable domain is SQTIHQWPATLVQPVGSPLSLECTVEGTSNPNLYWYRQAAGRGLQLLFYSVGIGQISSEVPQNLSASRPQDRQFILSSKKLLLSDSGFYLCAWSSTGLARTDTQYFGPGTRLTVL.